One sample yielded the 8 T cell receptor beta chains listed below, sequenced in a study of blood T cell repertoires in COVID-19. Repertoires were generated with immunoSEQ multiplex PCR, while TCRdb's copy carries only in-frame clones and drops some. This table holds about 340,000 clones, 86% found once. Sequencing was carried out using peripheral blood. The origin of the receptors is a woman aged 55-70 years with COVID-19, enrolled during active disease.

The chain employs TRBV5-5 and TRBJ1-1; TRBD1 agrees at 10 bases. CDR1 is SGHKS and CDR2 is YYEKEE in the germline V gene (reference sequence). The CDR3 has 14 amino acids. V gave up 4 bases and J gave up 5 bases; unmatched junction bases: 5. The DNA for the CDR3 is TGTGCCAGCAGCCGGGGACAGGGGATGACTGAAGCTTTCTTT. Translating it yields CASSRGQGMTEAFF.

V is TRBV11-2 and J is TRBJ2-3; D not certain. CDR1 and CDR2 (germline): SGHAT, FQNNGV. V lost 1 base and J 1 base, leaving 9 bases between the germline ends. The CDR3 runs 15 residues. In nucleotides, the CDR3 is TGTGCCAGCAGCTTAGTCGTCTCTGGCACAGATACGCAGTATTTT. This gives the protein CASSLVVSGTDTQYF. Together with reference TRBV11-2 and TRBJ2-3, the CDR3 gives the full variable domain: EAGVAQSPRYKIIEKRQSVAFWCNPISGHATLYWYQQILGQGPKLLIQFQNNGVVDDSQLPKDRFSAERLKGVDSTLKIQPAKLEDSAVYLCASSLVVSGTDTQYFGPGTRLTVL.

J is TRBJ1-2 and V is TRBV5-1; TRBD1 aligns across 12 bases. The CDR3 is made up of 15 amino acids. V shed 2 bases, J shed 8 bases, and the junction held 7 bases outside the gene matches. Germline V gives CDR1 SGHRS, CDR2 YFSETQ. This chain's CDR3 is CASSFTGQGAGGYTF. CDR3 bases: TGCGCCAGCAGCTTTACGGGACAGGGGGCAGGAGGCTACACCTTC.

V gene TRBV9 combines with J gene TRBJ2-1, with D unclear. Germline-derived CDR1 and CDR2 are SGDLS and YYNGEE. V was pared by 0 bases and J by 7 bases, with 8 bases between. The CDR3 is made up of 13 amino acids. CDR3: CASSVGQINEQFF. CDR3 sequence (DNA): TGTGCCAGCAGCGTAGGGCAGATAAATGAGCAGTTCTTC. Together with reference TRBV9 and TRBJ2-1, the CDR3 gives the full variable domain: DSGVTQTPKHLITATGQRVTLRCSPRSGDLSVYWYQQSLDQGLQFLIQYYNGEERAKGNILERFSAQQFPDLHSELNLSSLELGDSALYFCASSVGQINEQFFGPGTRLTVL.

The V call is TRBV6-5, the J call TRBJ2-5; TRBD2 matches 8 bases. Trimming removed 4 bases from V and 4 bases from J; junction bases left unmatched: 8. The germline V gene has CDR1 MNHEY and CDR2 SVGAGI. The CDR3 has 15 amino acids. CDR3 coding DNA: TGTGCCAGCAGTTCTCCGGGGGGGAGGGGAGAGACCCAGTACTTC. Translating gives CASSSPGGRGETQYF.

The chain links TRBV19 to TRBJ1-1; 8 bases map to TRBD1. This CDR3 has 15 residues. CDR1 and CDR2 from the germline V gene are LNHDA and SQIVND (reference sequence). Unmatched junction bases numbered 3, after V lost 2 bases and J lost 1 base. The CDR3 bases are TGTGCCAGTAGTATACAGGGGGCAACGAACACTGAAGCTTTCTTT. This gives the protein CASSIQGATNTEAFF.

This chain connects TRBV10-3 to TRBJ2-2, with TRBD1 matching 8 bases. Germline V gene lookup returns CDR1 ENHRY and CDR2 SYGVKD. The CDR3 extends over 14 amino acids. J lost 5 bases, V lost 4 bases, and 3 bases had no gene match. This CDR3 is CAISADRDTGELFF. The CDR3 bases are TGTGCCATCAGTGCGGACAGGGATACCGGGGAGCTGTTTTTT.

This clone was detected once. The chain is built from TRBV5-6 and TRBJ1-2; D remains unclear. This CDR3 comprises 13 residues. Germline values: CDR1 SGHDT, CDR2 YYEEEE. V lost 3 bases and J lost 8, with 14 bases in between. CDR3 residues: CASSSDYGGGYTF. CDR3 in DNA: TGTGCCAGCAGCTCCGACTATGGCGGCGGCTACACCTTC.